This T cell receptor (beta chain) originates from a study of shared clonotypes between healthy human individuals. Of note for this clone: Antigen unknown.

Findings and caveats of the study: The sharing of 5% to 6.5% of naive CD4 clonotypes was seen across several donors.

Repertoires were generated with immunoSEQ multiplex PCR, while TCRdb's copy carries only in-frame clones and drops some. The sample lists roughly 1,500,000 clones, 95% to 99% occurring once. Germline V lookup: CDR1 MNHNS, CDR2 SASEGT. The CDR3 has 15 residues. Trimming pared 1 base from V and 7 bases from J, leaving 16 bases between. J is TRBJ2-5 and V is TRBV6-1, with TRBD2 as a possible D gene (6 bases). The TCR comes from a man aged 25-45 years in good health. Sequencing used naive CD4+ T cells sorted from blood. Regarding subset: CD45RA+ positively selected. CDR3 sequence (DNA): TGTGCCAGCAGTGAAGGACTAGGCGAGAGCGGGACCCAGTACTTC. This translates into CASSEGLGESGTQYF.